These 18 T cell receptor beta chains share one sample of origin, sequenced in a study of tumor and adjacent non-tumor tissue in lung cancer. A modified ARM-PCR protocol with three rounds of nested PCR amplified TCRbeta. TCRdb redid the calling of the multiplex PCR reads with MiXCR, one entry per CDR3 protein. The sample contains around 200,000 distinct CDR3 sequences, about two thirds of which appear only once. The template was RNA from unsorted bulk tissue. Material: lung tumor tissue. These receptors were obtained from a man aged 60-69 years with non-small cell lung cancer.

About this clonotype: At one end the junction does not follow the germline gene, possibly because of a read error. The chain recombines TRBV11-2 with TRBJ2-5; a possible D gene is TRBD2 (7 bases). There are 16 residues in the CDR3. Germline values: CDR1 SGHAT, CDR2 FQNNGV. The CDR3 sequence: CASSSIMGGPNETHYF. DNA for the CDR3: TGTGCCAGCAGCTCCATAATGGGGGGGCCAAATGAGACCCATTACTTC.

This clonotype was observed at least ten times. The chain is built from TRBV12-3 or TRBV12-4 and TRBJ1-5; D call uncertain. V lost 5 bases, J lost 1 base, and 6 bases lay in between. The CDR3 is 13 amino acids. The CDR3 reads CASSLGSNQPQHF. CDR3 nucleotides: TGTGCCAGCAGTCTCGGGAGCAATCAGCCCCAGCATTTT.

This clonotype was seen more than once but under ten times. The V call is TRBV6-1, the J call TRBJ2-3; TRBD1 might be the D (5 bases). The CDR3 contains 15 residues. Germline CDR1 is MNHNS and CDR2 is SASEGT. V lost 6 bases and J 7 bases, leaving 20 bases between the germline ends. CDR3 in amino acids: CASRPGDVRTNTQYF. In DNA, the CDR3 is TGTGCCAGCAGGCCGGGTGACGTGAGGACAAATACGCAGTATTTT.

Only one count was recorded for this clonotype. The junction departs from germline at one end; a sequencing error may be responsible. This sequence joins TRBV4-3 and TRBJ1-1; D is undetermined. The CDR3 is 14 residues long. Germline V gene lookup returns CDR1 LGHNA and CDR2 YSLEER. CDR3 region: CANSQGMLNTEASF. CDR3 sequence (DNA): TGCGCCAACAGCCAAGGAATGCTGAACACTGAAGCTTCCTTT.

Turning to this clonotype: The germline gene is not matched at one end of the junction; a read error may be the cause. This chain links TRBV12-3 or TRBV12-4 with TRBJ1-6, with unresolved D. This CDR3 comprises 15 residues. The CDR3: CASILGGSYNSPLHF. As DNA, the CDR3 is TGTGCCAGCATTTTAGGTGGCTCCTATAATTCACCCCTCCACTTT.

This clonotype has ten or more counts. The gene calls are TRBV6-1 and TRBJ2-2; tentatively, D is TRBD2 (5 bases). V gave up 1 base and J gave up 10 bases, with 13 bases separating them. Germline assignment: CDR1 MNHNS and CDR2 SASEGT. The CDR3 has 14 amino acids. The CDR3 is CASSEVYPREELFF. The CDR3 DNA reads TGTGCCAGCAGTGAAGTCTACCCGAGGGAGGAGCTGTTTTTT.

This clonotype was seen a few times. A much larger clonotype is one base distant, so this may be a read error. J is TRBJ2-5 and V is TRBV4-2, with D possibly matching TRBD1 (6 bases). Looked up from germline, CDR1 is LGHNA and CDR2 is YNFKEQ. The CDR3 runs 16 residues. The CDR3, as DNA: TGTGCCAACAGCCAAGATTCCCAGGGGTCTGGAGAGACCCAGTACTTC. It is translated as CANSQDSQGSGETQYF.

Details on this clonotype: Given a much more abundant clone one base away, this may be a read error. The rearrangement joins TRBV20-1 to TRBJ1-1, with no clear D. This CDR3 has 18 amino acids. V lost 5 bases to trimming and J lost 0 bases, with 25 bases between them. Germline values: CDR1 DFQATT, CDR2 SNEGSKA (reference sequence). CDR3 sequence reads: CSALPLPVVRAVNTEAFF. CDR3 nucleotide sequence: TGCAGTGCTCTTCCCCTCCCAGTGGTTCGTGCGGTGAACACTGAAGCTTTCTTT.

The V call is TRBV4-3, the J call TRBJ2-3, with 8 bases lining up with TRBD1. The CDR3 covers 18 residues. The trim removed 1 base at V and 4 bases at J, leaving 13 bases unmatched. The germline gives CDR1 LGHNA, CDR2 YSLEER. The CDR3 DNA sequence: TGCGCCAGCAGCCAAGGGGCAGGGGGCAGGGGGTTGGCAGATACGCAGTATTTT. Amino acid sequence: CASSQGAGGRGLADTQYF.

A remark on this clonotype: One junction end disagrees with the germline gene, perhaps due to a read error. The gene calls are TRBV11-2 and TRBJ2-6; D unresolved. CDR3 size: 13 residues. Germline CDR1 SGHAT, CDR2 FQNNGV. CDR3 sequence (DNA): TGTCCCAGCACCCCGGCTGGGACCAACGTCCTGACTTTC. This encodes CPSTPAGTNVLTF.

This clonotype has ten or more counts. The chain is built from TRBV6-5 and TRBJ2-5; D is unresolved. Deletions cut 5 bases from V and 2 bases from J, with 15 bases between. CDR1 MNHEY and CDR2 SVGAGI come from the germline V gene. This CDR3 contains 15 residues. CDR3 residues: CASSQPHTTQETQYF. CDR3 coding DNA: TGTGCCAGCAGTCAACCTCATACAACGCAAGAGACCCAGTACTTC.

On this clonotype itself: A read error may produce the germline difference seen at one junction end. The gene calls are TRBV6-1 and TRBJ1-2, with a tentative D call TRBD1 (6 bases). There are 15 residues in the CDR3. Germline values: CDR1 MNHNS, CDR2 SASEGT. Here the CDR3 DNA reads TGTGCAAGCAATGAAGAGGGGGGGCTCAACTATGGCTACACCTTC. Protein sequence: CASNEEGGLNYGYTF.

This clonotype was seen just once. The chain is built from TRBV12-3 or TRBV12-4 and TRBJ1-6, with a tentative D call TRBD1 (5 bases). The CDR3 consists of 12 residues. With 6 bases removed from V and 15 bases from J, the gap between germline ends came to 15 bases. The CDR3 DNA follows: TGTGCCAGCAGCAACACAGGTTCTCTCCTCCACTTT. The encoded protein is CASSNTGSLLHF.

The table lists this clonotype with a few counts. This chain connects TRBV4-3 to TRBJ1-2; 11 bases fit TRBD1. Trimming at V came to 2 bases and at J to 7 bases, leaving 3 bases not matched to a gene. The CDR3 runs 14 residues. Germline CDR1 LGHNA, CDR2 YSLEER. The CDR3 nucleotides read TGCGCCAGCAGCCAACTCGGGACAGGGGGTGGCTACACCTTC. Encoded protein: CASSQLGTGGGYTF.

This clonotype appeared a single time. The chain couples TRBV7-9 to TRBJ1-6; unclear D gene. In germline, CDR1 is SEHNR, CDR2 FQNEAQ (reference sequence). This CDR3 has 14 amino acids. V was trimmed by 2 bases and J by 7 bases, leaving 9 bases between them. CDR3 in amino acids: CASSLRMENSPLHF. CDR3 DNA sequence: TGTGCCAGCAGCTTACGCATGGAGAATTCACCCCTCCACTTT.

On this clonotype: One end of the junction varies from germline; a read error may be responsible. The CDR3 sequence: CASTQRGYTEAFF. CDR3 in DNA: TGTGCCAGCACTCAGCGGGGATACACTGAGGCTTTCTTT. The chain is built from TRBV11-2 and TRBJ1-1; D remains unclear. Germline V gene lookup returns CDR1 SGHAT and CDR2 FQNNGV. CDR3 size: 13 residues.

A word on this clonotype: An end of the junction differs from the germline gene, which may be a read error. The chain links TRBV20-1 to TRBJ2-7; TRBD2 matches at 10 bases. This CDR3 comprises 17 residues. Germline-derived CDR1 and CDR2 are DFQATT and SNEGSKA (reference sequence). The DNA of the CDR3 is TGCAGTGCTAGAGACTACATACCGGGACTAGCGTCCTACGAGCACTACTTC. Protein sequence: CSARDYIPGLASYEHYF.

The rearrangement uses TRBV12-3 or TRBV12-4 and TRBJ1-2; D remains ambiguous. V lost 5 bases to trimming and J lost 4 bases, with 14 bases between them. The CDR3 length is 14 residues. The CDR3 reads CASSPSIVFYGYTF. Here the CDR3 DNA reads TGTGCCAGCAGTCCTAGTATAGTCTTCTATGGCTACACCTTC.